This record looks at one TCR beta chain sequence and its context. The data were obtained in a study of blood T cell repertoires in COVID-19. Turning to the study itself: Collection of acute and convalescent COVID-19 samples took place in the United States, Italy and Spain. In each case, the material was cDNA or gDNA derived from T cells, B-cell-depleted T cells, or PBMCs.

Seattle patients were enrolled during active infection and followed longitudinally. CDR3 length equals 14 residues. Germline CDR1 reads LGHNA; CDR2 reads YSLEER. V was trimmed by 0 bases and J by 8 bases, leaving 13 bases between them. Per the study methods: For nucleated cells, counts were estimated from reference gene primer amplification. Sequencing was performed with immunoSEQ multiplex PCR; in TCRdb, only in-frame clones are kept and a portion is missing. That table furnishes V, J and clone size, whereas the DNA furnished D and trimming. Among a few hundred thousand clones, around 87% were seen once, and the ten largest hold roughly 2.2%.

This sequence joins TRBV4-3 and TRBJ1-2; TRBD1 is a possible D gene (5 bases). What was sequenced was peripheral blood. The clonotype comes from an older woman with COVID-19, enrolled during active disease. CDR3 DNA: TGCGCCAGCAGCCAAGATATCGGGGGAAGCGGCTACACCTTC. Protein product: CASSQDIGGSGYTF.